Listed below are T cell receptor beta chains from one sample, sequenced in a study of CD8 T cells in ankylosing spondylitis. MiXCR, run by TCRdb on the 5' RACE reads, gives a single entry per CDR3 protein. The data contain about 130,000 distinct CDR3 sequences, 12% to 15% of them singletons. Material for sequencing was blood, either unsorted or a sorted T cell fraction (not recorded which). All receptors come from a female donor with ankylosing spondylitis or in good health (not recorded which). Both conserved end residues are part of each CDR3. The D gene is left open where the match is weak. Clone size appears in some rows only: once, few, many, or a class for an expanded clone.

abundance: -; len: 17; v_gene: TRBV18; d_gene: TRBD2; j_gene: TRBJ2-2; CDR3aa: CASSPPERELKTGELFF; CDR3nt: TGTGCCAGCTCACCACCGGAGCGGGAGTTGAAGACCGGGGAGCTGTTTTTT
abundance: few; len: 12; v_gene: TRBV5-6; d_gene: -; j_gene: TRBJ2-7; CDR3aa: CASSWEAREQYF; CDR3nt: TGTGCCAGCAGCTGGGAAGCAAGGGAGCAGTACTTC
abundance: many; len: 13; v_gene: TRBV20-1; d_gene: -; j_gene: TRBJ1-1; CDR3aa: CSASYRVPTEAFF; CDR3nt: TGCAGTGCTTCATACAGGGTCCCCACTGAAGCTTTCTTT
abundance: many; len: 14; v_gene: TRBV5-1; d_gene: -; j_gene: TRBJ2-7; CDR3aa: CASSLGQASGEQYF; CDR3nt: TGCGCCAGCAGCTTGGGACAGGCCTCCGGTGAGCAGTACTTC
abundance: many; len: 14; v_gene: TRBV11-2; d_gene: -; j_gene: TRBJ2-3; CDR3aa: CASSVRGPKDTQYF; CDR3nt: TGTGCCAGCAGCGTACGGGGGCCCAAAGATACGCAGTATTTT
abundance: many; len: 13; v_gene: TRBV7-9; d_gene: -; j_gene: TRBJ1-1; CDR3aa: CASSLGGFTEAFF; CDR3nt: TGTGCCAGCAGCTTAGGGGGGTTCACTGAAGCTTTCTTT
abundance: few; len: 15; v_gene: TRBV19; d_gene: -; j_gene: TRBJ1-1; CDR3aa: CASTLPGGPNTEAFF; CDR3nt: TGTGCCAGTACCCTACCCGGGGGACCAAACACTGAAGCTTTCTTT
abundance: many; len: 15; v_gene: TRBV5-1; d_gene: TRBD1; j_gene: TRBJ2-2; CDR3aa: CASSPGQGHTGELFF; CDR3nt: TGCGCCAGCAGCCCTGGACAGGGTCACACCGGGGAGCTGTTTTTT
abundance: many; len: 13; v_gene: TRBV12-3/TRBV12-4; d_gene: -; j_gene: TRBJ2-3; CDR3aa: CASSQSARDTQYF; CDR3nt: TGTGCCAGCAGTCAGTCTGCCCGGGATACGCAGTATTTT
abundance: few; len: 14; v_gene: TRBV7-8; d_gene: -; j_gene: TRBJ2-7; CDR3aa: CASSSFNGPYEQYF; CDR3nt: TGTGCCAGCAGCTCCTTTAACGGACCTTACGAGCAGTACTTC
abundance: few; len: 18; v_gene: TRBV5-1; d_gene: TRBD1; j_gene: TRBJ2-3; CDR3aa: CASSLRDRGLLSTDTQYF; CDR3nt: TGCGCCAGCAGCTTGCGGGACAGGGGACTCCTTAGCACAGATACGCAGTATTTT
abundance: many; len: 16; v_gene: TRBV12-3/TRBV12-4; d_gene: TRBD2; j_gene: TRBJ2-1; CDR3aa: CASSATGTSGGSGQFF; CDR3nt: TGTGCCAGCAGTGCCACCGGGACTAGCGGGGGTAGCGGGCAGTTCTTC
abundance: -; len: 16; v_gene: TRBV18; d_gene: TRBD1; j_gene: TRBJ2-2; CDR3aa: CASSPPTGDVTGELFF; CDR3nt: TGTGCCAGCTCACCGCCGACAGGGGATGTCACCGGGGAGCTGTTTTTT
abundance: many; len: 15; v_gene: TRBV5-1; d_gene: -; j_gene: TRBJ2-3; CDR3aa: CASSLRGAGTDTQYF; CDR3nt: TGCGCCAGCAGCTTGAGAGGGGCTGGCACAGATACGCAGTATTTT
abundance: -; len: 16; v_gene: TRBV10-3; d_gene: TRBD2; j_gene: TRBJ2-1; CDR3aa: CAISDSTSGRYNEQFF; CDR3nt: TGTGCCATCAGTGACTCGACTAGCGGGCGTTACAATGAGCAGTTCTTC
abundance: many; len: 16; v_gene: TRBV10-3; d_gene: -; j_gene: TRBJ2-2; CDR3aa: CAISETTGTSTGELFF; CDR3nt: TGTGCCATCAGTGAGACCACCGGGACATCAACCGGGGAGCTGTTTTTT
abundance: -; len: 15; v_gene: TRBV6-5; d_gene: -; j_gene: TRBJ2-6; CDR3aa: CASSYYAPGANVLTF; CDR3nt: TGTGCCAGCAGTTACTACGCACCTGGGGCCAACGTCCTGACTTTC
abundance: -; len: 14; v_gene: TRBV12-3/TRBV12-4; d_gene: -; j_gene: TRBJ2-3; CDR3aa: CASSNSVSTDTQYF; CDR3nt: TGTGCCAGCTCCAACAGCGTTAGCACAGATACGCAGTATTTT
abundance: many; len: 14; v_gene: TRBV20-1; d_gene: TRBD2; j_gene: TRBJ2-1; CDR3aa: CSASAGGRYNEQFF; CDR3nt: TGCAGTGCTTCAGCGGGAGGGCGCTACAATGAGCAGTTCTTC
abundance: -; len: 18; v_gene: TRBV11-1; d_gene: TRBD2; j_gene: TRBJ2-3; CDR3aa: CASSLGTSPGLPTNTQYF; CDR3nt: TGTGCCAGCAGCTTAGGGACGTCGCCGGGACTACCCACAAATACGCAGTATTTT
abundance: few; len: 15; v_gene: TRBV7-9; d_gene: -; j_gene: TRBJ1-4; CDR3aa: CASSPDRTTNEKLFF; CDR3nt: TGTGCCAGCAGCCCTGACAGAACAACTAATGAAAAACTGTTTTTT
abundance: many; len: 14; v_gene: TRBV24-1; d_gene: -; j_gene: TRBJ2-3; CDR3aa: CATSDPSGPDTQYF; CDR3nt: TGTGCCACCAGTGATCCAAGCGGGCCAGATACGCAGTATTTT
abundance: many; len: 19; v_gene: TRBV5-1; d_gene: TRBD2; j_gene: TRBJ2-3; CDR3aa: CASSITPGLAGSDTDTQYF; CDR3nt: TGCGCCAGCAGCATCACTCCGGGACTAGCGGGGTCCGACACAGATACGCAGTATTTT
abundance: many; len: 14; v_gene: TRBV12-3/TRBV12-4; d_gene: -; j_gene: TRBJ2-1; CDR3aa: CASSLPGGNSEQFF; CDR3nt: TGTGCCAGCAGTCTACCGGGGGGCAATTCCGAGCAGTTCTTC